This T cell receptor beta chain came from a study of early T cells in non-severe SARS-CoV-2 infection. Overall study context: The study sequenced bulk RNA from unsorted whole blood, with chains unpaired.

Unique molecular identifiers (one per individual cDNA molecule) were attached. A single record per CDR3 protein comes from TCRdb applying MiXCR to the 5' RACE reads. Of under 55,000 distinct CDR3 sequences listed, more than 9% are singletons. Regarding the study as a whole: Missing private and CD4 specificities, VDJdb matching favored anti-spike CD8 responses.

This clonotype appeared a few times. Its antigen is as yet unknown. Material for sequencing was whole blood. The clonotype comes from an adult who was a healthcare worker with PCR-confirmed SARS-CoV-2 infection or an uninfected control (not recorded which).

The CDR3 DNA reads TGCAGCGTTGAGCCGGGACTAGCGGAGCAGTTCTTC. Translated, it gives CSVEPGLAEQFF. This chain connects TRBV29-1 to TRBJ2-1; TRBD2 matches 10 bases. Germline CDR1 SQVTM, CDR2 ANQGSEA. The V segment lost 3 bases and the J segment 10 bases; nucleotides outside the gene matches: 3. The CDR3 contains 12 residues.